This T cell receptor (beta chain) is from a study of cytomegalovirus exposure and HLA in healthy donors. General observations from the study: What TCR beta sequences reportedly achieved was accurate prediction of HLA-A and HLA-B alleles in most subjects.

CDR1 is SGHTA, CDR2 FQGTGA, per germline. The length of the CDR3 is 16 residues. The V gene lost 0 bases and the J gene lost 4 bases, with 10 bases spanning the gap. 60 Vbeta and 13 Jbeta primers were used in PCR. Here immunoSEQ multiplex PCR was the method, and the copy in TCRdb shows in-frame clones only, minus some. This table holds around 120,000 clones, roughly 80% found once. A remark on this clone: Its antigen is not known.

V gene TRBV7-3 combines with J gene TRBJ2-6; D perhaps matches TRBD1 (6 bases). The sequenced material came from PBMCs. The source is a female donor in good health and CMV-seropositive. The CDR3 region is CASSLTSTGGANVLTF. Here the CDR3 DNA reads TGTGCCAGCAGCTTAACGTCGACAGGAGGGGCCAACGTCCTGACTTTC.